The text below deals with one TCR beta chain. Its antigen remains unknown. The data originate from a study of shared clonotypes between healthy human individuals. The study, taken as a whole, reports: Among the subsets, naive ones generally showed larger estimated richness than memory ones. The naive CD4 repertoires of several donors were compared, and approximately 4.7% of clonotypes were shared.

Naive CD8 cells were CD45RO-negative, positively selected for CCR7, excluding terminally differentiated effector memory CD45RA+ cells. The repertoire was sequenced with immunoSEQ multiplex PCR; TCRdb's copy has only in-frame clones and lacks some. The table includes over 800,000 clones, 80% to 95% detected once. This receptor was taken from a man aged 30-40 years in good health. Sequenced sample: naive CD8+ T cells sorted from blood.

This CDR3 is CASSPSADTQYF. The DNA of the CDR3 is TGTGCCAGCAGCCCCTCAGCGGATACGCAGTATTTT. The chain employs TRBV14 and TRBJ2-3; D not resolved. The CDR3 runs to 12 residues. Germline V gene data show CDR1 as SGHDN and CDR2 as FVKESK. V was shortened by 4 bases and J by 6 bases, with 8 bases between the two germline ends.